One T cell receptor (beta chain) is described in this entry. These data come from a study of sequential checkpoint blockade in melanoma. As for the study in general: Patients were randomized 1:1 to nivolumab-then-ipilimumab or ipilimumab-then-nivolumab first-line. Maintenance nivolumab came after either treatment sequence.

The method was immunoSEQ multiplex PCR; TCRdb's version includes in-frame clones alone and lacks a portion of them. The data show tens of thousands of clones, around 80% seen once. Treatment specified: randomized to nivolumab then ipilimumab (arm A) or the reverse (arm B). DNA-damaging chemotherapy had not been given to any patient beforehand. Sorted cells were live CD3+CD8+, lacking CD19 and CD56, from PBMCs. The CDR3 is 17 amino acids. The V gene's germline CDR1 is SGHTA and CDR2 FQGTGA. V lost 5 bases and J lost 8; bases outside the gene matches: 15. The TCR sequence derives from a human donor with melanoma. Sample: CD8+ T cells sorted from blood (inferred from file names), taken from a patient given nivolumab and ipilimumab in sequence. The V gene is TRBV7-3, the J gene TRBJ2-1; 10 positions agree with TRBD2. CDR3 protein: CASSPRVKAGGPDEQFF. The CDR3 DNA reads as TGTGCCAGCAGCCCGCGGGTGAAAGCGGGAGGGCCTGATGAGCAGTTCTTC. Based on the CDR3 plus reference TRBV7-3 and TRBJ2-1, the full variable domain is GAGVSQTPSNKVTEKGKYVELRCDPISGHTALYWYRQSLGQGPEFLIYFQGTGAADDSGLPNDRFFAVRPEGSVSTLKIQRTERGDSAVYLCASSPRVKAGGPDEQFFGPGTRLTVL.